Listed here is a single TCR beta chain. V was shortened by 0 bases and J by 7 bases, with 14 bases between the two germline ends. The CDR3 is made up of 14 amino acids. Germline V gene data show CDR1 as SGHRS and CDR2 as YFSETQ. Method: immunoSEQ multiplex PCR; TCRdb's copy keeps in-frame clones and lacks some. The sample consists of under 75,000 clones, around 92% of them appearing once. This sample was taken from a study of technical replicates of blood from a handful of donors. J is TRBJ2-7 and V is TRBV5-1; D may be TRBD2 (6 bases). What was sequenced was PBMCs. This TCR derives from a human donor in good health. Some clones in this sample may be carry-over from other donors' samples. CDR3 DNA sequence: TGCGCCAGCAGCTTGGGTGATCACGCGGGAGAGCAGTACTTC. It yields the protein CASSLGDHAGEQYF.